This entry lists 32 T cell receptor beta chains sequenced from one sample in a study of blood T cell repertoires in COVID-19. The protocol was immunoSEQ multiplex PCR, while the TCRdb copy is restricted to in-frame clones and leaves out a portion. The table includes about 26,000 clones, 80% to 95% detected once. Material: peripheral blood. Every receptor here comes from a human donor in a cohort sampled during active COVID-19.

The chain links TRBV19 to TRBJ2-1; TRBD2 matches at 8 bases. The CDR3 loop spans 14 amino acids. V lost 2 bases to trimming and J lost 7 bases; unmatched junction nucleotides: 4. Germline values: CDR1 LNHDA, CDR2 SQIVND (reference sequence). The CDR3 loop is CASSILAGRNEQFF. The CDR3 DNA reads TGTGCCAGTAGTATACTAGCGGGCCGTAATGAGCAGTTCTTC.

The V gene is TRBV6-5, the J gene TRBJ1-2; D may be TRBD1 (5 bases). Trimming stripped 2 bases from V and 3 bases from J, with 7 bases between. CDR1 MNHEY and CDR2 SVGAGI come from the germline V gene. This CDR3 is 13 amino acids long. This CDR3 is CASSYVRDYGYTF. CDR3 sequence (DNA): TGTGCCAGCAGTTACGTCAGGGACTATGGCTACACCTTC.

The chain is built from TRBV29-1 and TRBJ2-3, with 8 bases lining up with TRBD2. V lost 8 bases, J lost 4 bases, and 11 bases stayed unmatched. The CDR3 is made up of 14 amino acids. The germline gives CDR1 SQVTM, CDR2 ANQGSEA. This CDR3 reads CSSLAGLASDTQYF. As DNA, the CDR3 is TGCAGCTCCCTAGCAGGACTAGCTTCAGATACGCAGTATTTT.

The V call is TRBV7-3, the J call TRBJ2-1; 9 bases align to TRBD2. The CDR3 has 18 residues. Germline V gene lookup returns CDR1 SGHTA and CDR2 FQGTGA. Losses at the gene ends were 1 base for V and 0 bases for J; bases not matched to a gene: 7. CDR3 loop: CASSLNPSGVSSYNEQFF. The CDR3 DNA reads as TGTGCCAGCAGCTTAAATCCTAGCGGGGTCAGCTCCTACAATGAGCAGTTCTTC.

This sequence joins TRBV29-1 and TRBJ1-2; D not resolved. In germline, CDR1 is SQVTM, CDR2 ANQGSEA. V gave up 7 bases and J gave up 2 bases, with 14 bases separating them. CDR3 length: 13 residues. The CDR3 loop reads CSAKEAVNYGYTF. As DNA, the CDR3 is TGCAGCGCCAAGGAGGCGGTGAACTATGGCTACACCTTC.

This sequence joins TRBV7-2 and TRBJ2-5; 8 bases map to TRBD2. The J segment lost 5 bases and the V segment lost 4 bases, leaving 6 bases of the junction unmatched. CDR1 is SGHTA and CDR2 is FQGNSA in the germline V gene. This CDR3 region has 14 residues. CDR3: CASSYGGAEETQYF. In DNA form, the CDR3 reads TGTGCCAGCAGCTACGGGGGGGCCGAGGAGACCCAGTACTTC.

The chain employs TRBV7-3 and TRBJ2-6; the D is unclear. Trimming removed 2 bases from V and 4 bases from J, with 9 bases in between. Germline V gene sequence: CDR1 SGHTA, CDR2 FQGTGA. This CDR3 is 15 amino acids long. The CDR3 protein is CASSLAGPGANVLTF. CDR3 nucleotides: TGTGCCAGCAGCTTAGCTGGGCCCGGGGCCAACGTCCTGACTTTC.

This chain joins TRBV7-8 and TRBJ2-7; maybe TRBD1 (7 bases). The CDR3 length is 15 residues. V gave up 4 bases and J gave up 2 bases, with 15 bases separating them. CDR1 and CDR2 (germline): SGHVS, FQNEAQ. CDR3 DNA sequence: TGTGCCAGCAGCTATGACAGGGAGGCGGCCTACGAGCAGTACTTC. This sequence encodes CASSYDREAAYEQYF. The complete variable domain, with remaining parts taken from reference TRBV7-8 and TRBJ2-7, reads GAGVSQSPRYKVAKRGQDVALRCDPISGHVSLFWYQQALGQGPEFLTYFQNEAQLDKSGLPSDRFFAERPEGSVSTLKIQRTQQEDSAVYLCASSYDREAAYEQYFGPGTRLTVT.

The chain joins TRBV11-2 to TRBJ2-7; 7 nucleotides match TRBD2. CDR3 length: 15 residues. Per germline, CDR1 SGHAT and CDR2 FQNNGV. With 1 base clipped from V and 0 bases from J, the junction kept 3 bases outside the gene matches. The DNA of the CDR3 is TGTGCCAGCAGCTTAGTCGTAGCGGGCTCCTACGAGCAGTACTTC. Translating it yields CASSLVVAGSYEQYF. The entire variable domain, with the rest obtained from reference TRBV11-2 and TRBJ2-7, is as follows: EAGVAQSPRYKIIEKRQSVAFWCNPISGHATLYWYQQILGQGPKLLIQFQNNGVVDDSQLPKDRFSAERLKGVDSTLKIQPAKLEDSAVYLCASSLVVAGSYEQYFGPGTRLTVT.

The chain joins TRBV5-1 to TRBJ1-2; a weak D match, TRBD1 (6 bases). This CDR3 contains 15 residues. With 7 bases removed from V and 8 bases from J, the gap between germline ends came to 24 bases. Looked up from germline, CDR1 is SGHRS and CDR2 is YFSETQ. DNA for the CDR3: TGCGCCAGCGGAGAGGTGGACAGCCTCGTCATGGGCTACACCTTC. The encoded protein is CASGEVDSLVMGYTF. The entire variable domain, with the rest obtained from reference TRBV5-1 and TRBJ1-2, is as follows: KAGVTQTPRYLIKTRGQQVTLSCSPISGHRSVSWYQQTPGQGLQFLFEYFSETQRNKGNFPGRFSGRQFSNSRSEMNVSTLELGDSALYLCASGEVDSLVMGYTFGSGTRLTVV.

This chain joins TRBV5-1 and TRBJ2-5, with D tentatively TRBD2 (5 bases). CDR3 size: 12 residues. V shed 5 bases and J shed 3 bases, with 8 bases lying between them. The germline gives CDR1 SGHRS, CDR2 YFSETQ. CDR3 bases: TGCGCCAGCAGTGACGGGAAAGAGACCCAGTACTTC. Its protein is CASSDGKETQYF.

J is TRBJ1-1 and V is TRBV5-4, with 8 bases aligning to TRBD1. CDR1 is SGHNT, CDR2 YYREEE, per germline (reference sequence). After removal of 3 bases from V and 3 bases from J, the junction contained 1 base not matched to a gene. The CDR3 runs to 13 residues. Here the CDR3 DNA reads TGTGCCAGCAGCTCGGACAGGGACACTGAAGCTTTCTTT. This encodes CASSSDRDTEAFF.

The chain joins TRBV3-1 (or the pseudogene TRBV3-2) to TRBJ2-7; 7 nucleotides match TRBD2. CDR3 size: 14 residues. Germline CDR1 is LGHDT and CDR2 is YNNKEL (reference sequence). V shed 3 bases and J 1 base; nucleotides not matched to a gene: 3. DNA of the CDR3: TGTGCCAGCAGCCATACAGCGGGGTCCTACGAGCAGTACTTC. It translates to CASSHTAGSYEQYF.

This sequence joins TRBV19 and TRBJ2-7; D unresolved. The CDR3 covers 15 residues. V shed 3 bases and J shed 0 bases, with 12 bases lying between them. Germline CDR1 is LNHDA and CDR2 is SQIVND (reference sequence). CDR3 amino acids: CASSISSGYSYEQYF. The DNA of the CDR3 is TGTGCCAGTAGTATCTCTTCCGGGTACTCCTACGAGCAGTACTTC. The full variable domain, with the rest looked up from reference TRBV19 and TRBJ2-7, is DGGITQSPKYLFRKEGQNVTLSCEQNLNHDAMYWYRQDPGQGLRLIYYSQIVNDFQKGDIAEGYSVSREKKESFPLTVTSAQKNPTAFYLCASSISSGYSYEQYFGPGTRLTVT.

The CDR3 DNA follows: TGTGCCAGCAGCCAGACTAGCGGGGGGCCGACGACTATGAATGAGCAGTTCTTC. Its protein product is CASSQTSGGPTTMNEQFF. This chain joins TRBV7-9 and TRBJ2-1; 13 nucleotides line up with TRBD2. The germline CDR1 and CDR2 sequences are SEHNR and FQNEAQ (reference sequence). Trimming cost V 5 bases and J 7 bases; bases outside gene matches: 14. The CDR3 totals 18 residues.

The chain recombines TRBV5-4 with TRBJ2-5; 8 nucleotides agree with TRBD2. The CDR3 sequence is 14 residues long. Trimming at V came to 4 bases and at J to 3 bases, leaving 5 bases not matched to a gene. Germline values: CDR1 SGHNT, CDR2 YYREEE (reference sequence). The chain's CDR3 is CASSDGTSKETQYF. CDR3 in DNA: TGTGCCAGCAGCGACGGGACTAGTAAAGAGACCCAGTACTTC.

J is TRBJ1-1 and V is TRBV28; the D gene is possibly TRBD1 (5 bases). The CDR3 length is 13 residues. Germline V gives CDR1 MDHEN, CDR2 SYDVKM. V lost 8 bases to trimming and J lost 5 bases, with 15 bases between them. The CDR3 loop reads CASFTQGKTEAFF. The CDR3 DNA follows: TGTGCCAGCTTTACTCAGGGTAAGACTGAAGCTTTCTTT.

This clone was seen a single time. The rearrangement links TRBV6-5 to TRBJ1-2; 9 positions agree with TRBD1. Germline V gene lookup returns CDR1 MNHEY and CDR2 SVGAGI. V trimming: 7 bases; J trimming: 5 bases; junction bases outside the gene matches: 8. The CDR3 runs to 14 residues. DNA for the CDR3: TGTGCCAGCACCAAACAGACAGGGGGTTATGGCTACACCTTC. This codes for CASTKQTGGYGYTF.

The J gene is TRBJ1-5, the V gene TRBV2; D remains unclear. The germline V and J ends were trimmed by 2 bases and 0 bases, with 11 bases remaining between them. CDR3 length: 16 residues. In germline, CDR1 is SNHLY, CDR2 FYNNEI. Here the CDR3 reads CASSEQLGYSNQPQHF. CDR3 nucleotides: TGTGCCAGCAGTGAACAGCTAGGTTATAGCAATCAGCCCCAGCATTTT.

This clone was detected only once. This sequence joins TRBV2 and TRBJ2-2; D not certain. V was shortened by 10 bases and J by 3 bases, with 9 bases between the two germline ends. The CDR3 is 12 residues long. Germline CDR1 is SNHLY and CDR2 is FYNNEI. Here the CDR3 DNA reads TGTGCCACCTATGAGGACACCGGGGAGCTGTTTTTT. Amino acid sequence: CATYEDTGELFF.

The chain uses TRBV27 and TRBJ2-7; D is perhaps TRBD1 (5 bases). CDR1 MNHEY and CDR2 SMNVEV come from the germline V gene (reference sequence). The CDR3 is 18 amino acids. The germline V and J ends were trimmed by 4 bases and 0 bases, with 22 bases remaining between them. The CDR3 coding sequence is TGTGCCAGCAGTTACCCCAGGGCACGGATCCCGAGCTCCTACGAGCAGTACTTC. Its protein product is CASSYPRARIPSSYEQYF.

The chain recombines TRBV6-6 with TRBJ1-2; D unclear. Trimming removed 10 bases at V and 0 bases at J, with 15 bases between. This CDR3 comprises 14 residues. The V gene's germline CDR1 is MNHNY and CDR2 SVGAGI (reference sequence). The CDR3 reads CATHSPGANYGYTF. CDR3 nucleotide sequence: TGTGCCACCCACTCTCCCGGGGCTAACTATGGCTACACCTTC.

The chain is built from TRBV5-1 and TRBJ2-3; D might be TRBD2 (6 bases). CDR1 and CDR2 from the germline V gene are SGHRS and YFSETQ. Trimming left V 4 bases short and J 3 bases short, with 21 bases between. The CDR3 loop spans 17 amino acids. The CDR3 region is CASSRILGGGGTDTQYF. CDR3 sequence (DNA): TGCGCCAGCAGCCGAATCTTGGGGGGAGGAGGAACAGATACGCAGTATTTT.

V usage is TRBV18 and J usage is TRBJ2-2; D uncertain. Deletions cut 3 bases from V and 3 bases from J, with 5 bases between. CDR1 and CDR2 from the germline V gene are KGHSH and LQKENI. The CDR3 is made up of 13 amino acids. CDR3 region: CASSPRDTGELFF. DNA for the CDR3: TGTGCCAGCTCACCCCGGGACACCGGGGAGCTGTTTTTT.

The V and J genes are TRBV30 and TRBJ1-1; 9 bases align to TRBD1. The CDR3 extends over 12 amino acids. The V gene end was trimmed by 3 bases and the J gene end by 10 bases; junction bases not matched to a gene: 6. The V gene's germline CDR1 is GTSNPN and CDR2 SVGIG (reference sequence). CDR3: CAWSPSDRGAFF. CDR3 sequence (DNA): TGTGCCTGGAGCCCCTCGGACAGGGGAGCTTTCTTT.

The CDR3 sequence is CASSESGVGGEQYF. In nucleotides, the CDR3 is TGCGCCAGCAGTGAGTCAGGGGTCGGGGGGGAGCAGTACTTC. The J gene is TRBJ2-7, the V gene TRBV10-1; 7 bases match TRBD2. This CDR3 has 14 residues. Germline CDR1 reads WNHNN; CDR2 reads SYGVQD (reference sequence). V dropped 0 bases and J dropped 7; count of bases not matched to a gene: 6.

The CDR3 bases are TGTGCCAGCAGCCTTTGGACTAGCGAGGGGACCCAGTACTTC. Protein product: CASSLWTSEGTQYF. The chain is built from TRBV11-2 and TRBJ2-5, with 9 bases that match TRBD2. J was trimmed by 7 bases and V by 5 bases; bases with no gene match: 8. This CDR3 contains 14 residues. Germline V gene sequence: CDR1 SGHAT, CDR2 FQNNGV.

The genes are TRBV27 and TRBJ2-7; TRBD2 might be the D (6 bases). The V and J ends lost 3 bases and 2 bases respectively, with 14 bases between them. The CDR3 is 15 amino acids. Germline V gene data show CDR1 as MNHEY and CDR2 as SMNVEV (reference sequence). CDR3 sequence (DNA): TGTGCCAGCAGTTTGTCATTAGGAGGGCCCTACGAGCAGTACTTC. Its protein product is CASSLSLGGPYEQYF.

V is TRBV11-3 and J is TRBJ1-1, with D perhaps TRBD1 (6 bases). Trimming pared 6 bases from V and 1 base from J, leaving 12 bases between. Germline CDR1 and CDR2: SGHNT and YENEEA. The CDR3 length is 14 residues. CDR3 protein: CASSPQGTNTEAFF. The CDR3 bases are TGTGCCAGCAGTCCACAGGGAACGAACACTGAAGCTTTCTTT.

Notes on this clone: Germline and junction disagree at one end, which may indicate a read error. The genes are TRBV7-7 and TRBJ2-1; 8 bases line up with TRBD2. CDR3 length equals 13 residues. Germline CDR1 SSHAT, CDR2 FNYEAQ (reference sequence). CDR3 in DNA: TGTGCTAGCAGCCAGGGACTAGTGAATGAGCAGTTCTTC. Translation: CASSQGLVNEQFF.

The chain combines TRBV3-1 (or the pseudogene TRBV3-2) with TRBJ2-2; D gene unclear. Germline values: CDR1 LGHDT, CDR2 YNNKEL (reference sequence). Trimming pared 0 bases from V and 9 bases from J, leaving 14 bases between. The CDR3 runs to 15 residues. The CDR3 region is CASSQDLATTRELFF. CDR3 nucleotides: TGTGCCAGCAGCCAAGATCTGGCTACTACCAGGGAGCTGTTTTTT.

This chain joins TRBV4-1 and TRBJ2-5; D remains ambiguous. Trimming left V 2 bases short and J 1 base short, with 11 bases between. The CDR3 contains 15 residues. Germline CDR1 MGHRA, CDR2 YSYEKL. For the CDR3, the DNA is TGCGCCAGCAGCCAAATTGAAACGGGCCAAGAGACCCAGTACTTC. This encodes CASSQIETGQETQYF.